The 22 T cell receptor beta chains presented below share a single source sample, sequenced in a study of molecular identifiers for immune sequencing clone quantification. TCRdb ran MiXCR on the PCR reads and lists one entry per CDR3 protein. This sample yields nearly 55,000 distinct CDR3 sequences, of which 36% are seen a single time; 3.5% to 4.5% belongs to the top ten. Sequencing input: naive CD8+ T cells from blood, with Jurkat cell RNA spiked in. The subset here: FACS-sorted CD8+CD4-CCR7+CD45RA+ naive T cells. The receptors were sampled from a human donor in good health. Some libraries in this study had Jurkat cell RNA spiked in.

Details on this clonotype: No conserved phenylalanine or tryptophan is present at the end of the CDR3, so a read error is the likely explanation. The V gene is TRBV20-1, the J gene TRBJ1-1; TRBD1 aligns across 11 bases. Germline CDR1 DFQATT, CDR2 SNEGSKA (reference sequence). This CDR3 has 13 residues. With V trimmed by 8 bases and J by 7 bases, 9 bases remained unmatched. The CDR3 DNA follows: TGCAGTCAAACGGACAGGGGGCATCGTGAAGCTTTCATT. Translated: CSQTDRGHREAFI.

The chain links TRBV12-3 or TRBV12-4 to TRBJ2-1; 8 bases agree with TRBD1. J was trimmed by 6 bases and V by 3 bases; bases with no gene match: 1. The CDR3 has 13 residues. In nucleotides, the CDR3 is TGTGCCAGCAGTTTCGACAGGGGCAATGAGCAGTTCTTC. It translates to CASSFDRGNEQFF.

This chain uses TRBV5-4 with TRBJ2-2; no definite D call. Germline CDR1 reads SGHNT; CDR2 reads YYREEE (reference sequence). This CDR3 contains 14 residues. Between the trimmed V and J ends, which lost 0 bases and 2 bases, there was a span of 5 bases. The CDR3 reads CASSLGDNTGELFF. DNA of the CDR3: TGTGCCAGCAGCTTGGGCGACAACACCGGGGAGCTGTTTTTT.

Comment on this clonotype: It may be a read error: a sequence one base away is much more abundant. This chain joins TRBV20-1 and TRBJ2-4, with D tentatively TRBD2 (5 bases). Looked up from germline, CDR1 is DFQATT and CDR2 is SNEGSKA (reference sequence). With 8 bases removed from V and 7 bases from J, the gap between germline ends came to 18 bases. CDR3 size: 13 residues. The CDR3 DNA follows: TGCAGTAGGAACAGACTATACAATAACATTCAGTACTTC. It translates to CSRNRLYNNIQYF.

This clonotype was detected only a few times. The chain employs TRBV5-3 and TRBJ2-5, with a weak D call TRBD2 (6 bases). TRBV5-3 is marked as an open reading frame, function uncertain. CDR3 length equals 16 residues. With 8 bases removed from V and 0 bases from J, the gap between germline ends came to 20 bases. The CDR3 loop is CASGLARRGYQETQYF. The CDR3 nucleotides read TGTGCCAGCGGCTTGGCCAGGAGGGGATACCAAGAGACCCAGTACTTC.

Concerning this clonotype: Relative to the germline gene, one junction end is altered; a read error may explain this. V is TRBV12-3 or TRBV12-4 and J is TRBJ2-5; D remains unclear. This CDR3 is built from 15 residues. The chain's CDR3 is CASSLALEWREAQYF. In DNA, the CDR3 is TGTGCCAGCAGTTTAGCGCTGGAGTGGCGAGAGGCCCAGTACTTC.

With respect to this clonotype: It may be a read error: a sequence one base away is much more abundant. This chain links TRBV4-3 with TRBJ2-7, with 8 bases that match TRBD1. This CDR3 region has 16 residues. Germline V CDR1 and CDR2: LGHNA, YSLEER. Here the CDR3 reads CASSQDPEDRVSEQNF. As DNA, the CDR3 is TGCGCCAGCAGCCAAGATCCAGAGGACAGGGTGAGCGAGCAGAACTTC.

Comments on this clonotype: This clone may be a read error of a much larger clone one base away. The CDR3 does not end in the conserved phenylalanine or tryptophan, so this is likely a read error. The chain carries TRBV7-2 and TRBJ2-7, with D unresolved. From germline, CDR1 is SGHTA and CDR2 FQGNSA. Trimming removed 8 bases at V and 7 bases at J, with 12 bases between. CDR3 size: 11 residues. The CDR3 DNA reads as TGTGCCAGCGAAGGCTTCGAGGAGCAGTACATC. This sequence encodes CASEGFEEQYI.

Only a few counts were recorded for this clonotype. This rearrangement joins TRBV15 to TRBJ1-5; D call uncertain. The CDR3 totals 14 residues. The ends were cut back, 1 base at V and 4 bases at J, with 8 bases in the middle. Germline loops: CDR1 LNHNV, CDR2 YYDKDF (reference sequence). The CDR3, as DNA: TGTGCCACCAGCAGAGGAAATTTTAATCAGCCCCAGCATTTT. It yields the protein CATSRGNFNQPQHF.

As to this clonotype: The CDR3 does not end in the conserved phenylalanine or tryptophan, so this is likely a read error. The rearrangement links TRBV12-3 or TRBV12-4 to TRBJ2-7; 7 nucleotides line up with TRBD1. The CDR3 is 16 residues long. Germline trimming cut 6 bases from V and 3 bases from J; bases unmatched to any gene: 14. The CDR3 loop reads CASSLVSGTAGYEQYI. CDR3 coding DNA: TGTGCCAGCAGCTTGGTCTCCGGGACAGCTGGCTACGAGCAGTACATC.

This clonotype was counted a few times. The J gene is TRBJ2-2, the V gene TRBV20-1; 10 positions agree with TRBD2. CDR1 is DFQATT and CDR2 is SNEGSKA in the germline V gene (reference sequence). V lost 6 bases, J lost 2 bases, and 9 bases stayed unmatched. The CDR3 length is 16 residues. CDR3 nucleotides: TGCAGTGCCAGCGGGGTAGCGGGAGGAAACACCGGGGAGCTGTTTTTT. Amino acids: CSASGVAGGNTGELFF.

This clonotype was detected many times. This chain joins TRBV28 and TRBJ1-5, with TRBD1 as a possible D gene (5 bases). The length of the CDR3 is 15 residues. Germline V gives CDR1 MDHEN, CDR2 SYDVKM. The germline V and J ends were trimmed by 2 bases and 2 bases, with 10 bases remaining between them. The CDR3 nucleotides read TGTGCCAGCAGTTTAAAGGGCAGGGGCAATCAGCCCCAGCATTTT. Translation gives CASSLKGRGNQPQHF.

A remark on this clonotype: This CDR3 is missing its conserved last phenylalanine or tryptophan, likely due to a read error. The J gene is TRBJ1-5, the V gene TRBV4-1, with D hard to call. The CDR3 sequence is 15 residues long. Trimming cost V 4 bases and J 0 bases, with 10 bases left between them. Germline V gene data show CDR1 as MGHRA and CDR2 as YSYEKL. CDR3 DNA: TGCGCCAGCAGCCGGGAGACGCTTAGCAATCAGCCCCAGCATATT. Translating it yields CASSRETLSNQPQHI.

Regarding this clonotype: One end of the junction fails to match germline, which may point to a read error. The rearrangement uses TRBV28 and TRBJ2-3; TRBD2 agrees at 10 bases. The CDR3 extends over 14 amino acids. CDR1 is MDHEN, CDR2 SYDVKM, per germline. The CDR3 DNA follows: TGTGCCAGCAGTTTACTAGCGGGAGCAGATACGCAGAATTTT. It translates to CASSLLAGADTQNF.

There are a few counts of this clonotype. The V gene is TRBV20-1, the J gene TRBJ2-3, with D tentatively TRBD2 (6 bases). CDR1 is DFQATT and CDR2 is SNEGSKA in the germline V gene (reference sequence). This CDR3 spans 13 amino acids. The V end lost 3 bases, the J end lost 2 bases, and 9 bases lay between the germline ends. The CDR3 nucleotides are TGCAGTGCTAGTTCGGGAGCCACAGATACGCAGTATTTT. The encoded protein is CSASSGATDTQYF.

This clonotype was found many times. The chain uses TRBV7-2 and TRBJ2-3; TRBD2 is a possible D gene (5 bases). Per the germline V gene, CDR1 is SGHTA and CDR2 is FQGNSA. This CDR3 spans 12 amino acids. V was pared by 7 bases and J by 4 bases, with 9 bases between. The CDR3 nucleotides read TGTGCCAGCAACGACTACGCAGATACGCAGTATTTT. Translation: CASNDYADTQYF.

This clonotype was recorded many times. The chain recombines TRBV5-6 with TRBJ1-5; tentative D call: TRBD1 (6 bases). The V gene's germline CDR1 is SGHDT and CDR2 YYEEEE. V was shortened by 0 bases and J by 6 bases, with 13 bases between the two germline ends. This CDR3 comprises 15 residues. CDR3: CASSLGYGGTQPQHF. Written as DNA, the CDR3 is TGTGCCAGCAGCTTGGGGTATGGGGGCACTCAGCCCCAGCATTTT.

Worth noting for this clonotype: An end of the junction differs from the germline gene, which may be a read error. The chain couples TRBV11-2 to TRBJ1-1, with a weak D call TRBD1 (6 bases). Germline CDR1 and CDR2: SGHAT and FQNNGV. The CDR3 spans 13 residues. The CDR3: CASSLWGPTEVFF. CDR3 nucleotides: TGTGCCAGCAGCCTCTGGGGGCCCACTGAAGTTTTCTTT. The full variable domain, in which reference TRBV11-2 and TRBJ1-1 provide the parts outside the CDR3, is EAGVAQSPRYKIIEKRQSVAFWCNPISGHATLYWYQQILGQGPKLLIQFQNNGVVDDSQLPKDRFSAERLKGVDSTLKIQPAKLEDSAVYLCASSLWGPTEVFFGQGTRLTVV.

As DNA, the CDR3 is TGTGCCAGCAGTTTAGATGACTGGCCAGCAGCAACTAATGAAAAACTGTTTTTT. Its translation is CASSLDDWPAATNEKLFF. J is TRBJ1-4 and V is TRBV12-3 or TRBV12-4; D call uncertain. The V gene lost 1 base and the J gene lost 0 bases, with 15 bases spanning the gap. CDR3 length: 18 amino acids.

This clonotype was counted at least ten times. This rearrangement joins TRBV7-9 to TRBJ2-3; unclear D gene. The CDR3 is 11 residues long. Germline-derived CDR1 and CDR2 are SEHNR and FQNEAQ (reference sequence). Deletions cut 6 bases from V and 5 bases from J, with 6 bases between. Here the CDR3 DNA reads TGTGCCAGCAGACTCGGAGATACGCAGTATTTT. This codes for CASRLGDTQYF.

The chain joins TRBV14 to TRBJ2-7; 8 bases fit TRBD1. CDR1 and CDR2 (germline): SGHDN, FVKESK. Trimming at V came to 4 bases and at J to 6 bases, leaving 2 bases not matched to a gene. The CDR3 has 12 residues. The CDR3 loop reads CASSPTGVEQYF. As DNA, the CDR3 is TGTGCCAGCAGCCCGACAGGGGTCGAGCAGTACTTC.

This clonotype came up many times. The genes are TRBV20-1 and TRBJ2-3, with 9 nucleotides matching TRBD2. The CDR3 length is 17 residues. Trimming cost V 3 bases and J 1 base; bases outside gene matches: 11. The germline gives CDR1 DFQATT, CDR2 SNEGSKA (reference sequence). This chain's CDR3 is CSASVSGSGVGTDTQYF. Written as DNA, the CDR3 is TGCAGTGCTAGTGTTAGCGGGAGTGGAGTCGGCACAGATACGCAGTATTTT.